These 13 T cell receptor beta chains came from one sample sequenced in a study of blood T cells in healthy people across ages. A second PCR of about 6 to 11 cycles used a sample-barcoded 5' primer and a J-beta primer mix. Each CDR3 protein gets one entry after TCRdb re-called the 5' RACE reads with MiXCR. Of more than 650,000 distinct CDR3 sequences listed, under 30% are singletons. The same data also went into a second study, on T cells of mothers and their children.

Sequenced: blood. The receptors here all came from a boy younger than 18 in good health.

Only a few counts were recorded for this clonotype. The chain has TRBV12-3 or TRBV12-4 and TRBJ1-2; maybe TRBD1 (5 bases). The CDR3 has 15 amino acids. The V end was cut by 4 bases, the J end by 8 bases, with 20 bases between. CDR3 sequence (DNA): TGTGCCAGCAGTTCCAGGGTTCTTCCCGTATCGGGCTACACCTTC. Encoded protein: CASSSRVLPVSGYTF.

The table lists this clonotype with a few counts. This chain connects TRBV11-2 to TRBJ2-7, with D hard to call. V shed 7 bases and J shed 2 bases, with 12 bases lying between them. Germline CDR1 reads SGHAT; CDR2 reads FQNNGV. CDR3 size: 13 residues. CDR3 DNA: TGTGCCAGCACCCTGGGTGTAGCCTACGAGCAGTACTTC. Translating it yields CASTLGVAYEQYF.

There are a few counts of this clonotype. A junction end diverges from the germline sequence, so it may reflect a read error. The CDR3 coding sequence is TGTGCCAGCAGTTTTTATTACAGGTCCGCGGAAGAAACCCAGTACTTC. Its translation: CASSFYYRSAEETQYF. The V call is TRBV12-3 or TRBV12-4, the J call TRBJ2-5; tentative D call: TRBD1 (5 bases). The CDR3 has 16 residues.

This clonotype was detected only a few times. J is TRBJ1-2 and V is TRBV5-1; a possible D gene is TRBD1 (5 bases). The V and J ends lost 3 bases and 4 bases respectively, with 19 bases between them. Germline V gene lookup returns CDR1 SGHRS and CDR2 YFSETQ. The CDR3 loop spans 16 amino acids. CDR3 sequence (DNA): TGCGCCAGCAGCTCCTTTATTTACGGGGGAGGCTATGGCTACACCTTC. Protein sequence: CASSSFIYGGGYGYTF.

This clonotype was observed a handful of times. V and J are TRBV29-1 and TRBJ2-5; 9 bases are a match to TRBD2. CDR1 is SQVTM, CDR2 ANQGSEA, per germline. V trimming: 6 bases; J trimming: 7 bases; junction bases outside the gene matches: 15. The CDR3 consists of 15 residues. This chain's CDR3 is CSVSGSGGTLWTQYF. As DNA, the CDR3 is TGCAGCGTCTCTGGTAGCGGGGGAACATTATGGACCCAGTACTTC.

The rearrangement links TRBV7-9 to TRBJ2-3, with TRBD1 identical over 7 bases. The CDR3 contains 12 residues. Germline assignment: CDR1 SEHNR and CDR2 FQNEAQ (reference sequence). V shed 3 bases and J 11 bases; nucleotides not matched to a gene: 5. The CDR3 region has the DNA TGTGCCAGCAGCTTCCCGGGACAGAAGCAGTATTTT. Translating gives CASSFPGQKQYF.

This clonotype has only a few counts. V usage is TRBV2 and J usage is TRBJ1-2, with D tentatively TRBD1 (5 bases). Trimming left V 11 bases short and J 6 bases short, with 13 bases between. Germline CDR1 SNHLY, CDR2 FYNNEI. The CDR3 runs to 11 residues. This chain's CDR3 is CAGRDLHGYTF. DNA of the CDR3: TGTGCCGGAAGGGACCTCCATGGCTACACCTTC.

In this sample, this clonotype turned up many times. The chain combines TRBV5-1 with TRBJ2-3, with 13 bases matching TRBD2. This CDR3 is 16 amino acids long. After removal of 4 bases from V and 5 bases from J, the junction contained 7 bases not matched to a gene. Germline V gene lookup returns CDR1 SGHRS and CDR2 YFSETQ. The CDR3 nucleotides read TGCGCCAGCAGCACAACTAGCGGGGGGGCCAAAGATACGCAGTATTTT. This translates into CASSTTSGGAKDTQYF.

CDR3 DNA sequence: TGCGCCAGCAGCTTGTTCCCAGGAGAGTTGGAGACCCAGTACTTC. Protein product: CASSLFPGELETQYF. This sequence joins TRBV5-1 and TRBJ2-5; D gene ambiguous. The CDR3 is 15 amino acids. In germline, CDR1 is SGHRS, CDR2 YFSETQ. V was clipped by 1 base and J by 5 bases, with 15 bases between them.

The chain couples TRBV7-2 to TRBJ2-1; TRBD2 matches at 7 bases. With 7 bases clipped from V and 4 bases from J, the junction kept 10 bases outside the gene matches. This CDR3 is built from 15 residues. Germline CDR1 SGHTA, CDR2 FQGNSA. The DNA of the CDR3 is TGTGCCAGCACCCCCCAAGCGGGGATGTACAATGAGCAGTTCTTC. Protein sequence: CASTPQAGMYNEQFF.

This clonotype was seen a handful of times. The CDR3 DNA reads TGTGCCAGCAGTTTAAATCGGGCTAGCGGCTCCTACGAGCAGTACTTC. This encodes CASSLNRASGSYEQYF. V gene TRBV12-3 or TRBV12-4 combines with J gene TRBJ2-7; TRBD2 agrees at 7 bases. V shed 2 bases, J shed 0 bases, and the junction held 7 bases outside the gene matches. The CDR3 is 16 residues long.

This clonotype was seen a handful of times. The V gene is TRBV6-5, the J gene TRBJ2-1, with 9 nucleotides matching TRBD2. V dropped 4 bases and J dropped 10; count of bases not matched to a gene: 8. Looked up from germline, CDR1 is MNHEY and CDR2 is SVGAGI. The CDR3 consists of 14 residues. The CDR3 protein is CASSFSGGPMEQFF. The DNA of the CDR3 is TGTGCCAGCAGTTTTAGCGGGGGCCCCATGGAGCAGTTCTTC.

This clonotype showed up just a few times. The J gene is TRBJ2-7, the V gene TRBV7-3, with 10 positions matching TRBD1. This CDR3 region has 16 residues. Germline trimming cut 4 bases from V and 2 bases from J; bases unmatched to any gene: 8. Germline V gene data show CDR1 as SGHTA and CDR2 as FQGTGA. The CDR3 bases are TGTGCCAGCAGCTCGACAGGGGGCCTTGCCACCTACGAGCAGTACTTC. As protein: CASSSTGGLATYEQYF.